A single sample is the source of the 10 T cell receptor beta chains below, sequenced in a study of shared T cell receptors in the human thymus. Produced via immunoSEQ multiplex PCR; TCRdb's table is partial and in-frame only. The profile shows 540,000 or so clones, roughly 74% of them singletons. Separately, the same data were catalogued under a study of human thymus T cells.

Material: thymocytes. The receptor source for this set is a boy under two years old with a congenital heart defect.

The rearrangement joins TRBV14 to TRBJ1-2; the D gene is possibly TRBD1 (6 bases). V was cut by 1 base and J by 6 bases, with 12 bases left in between. CDR1 and CDR2 (germline): SGHDN, FVKESK. The CDR3 extends over 14 amino acids. This CDR3 is CASSQVPGVHGYTF. For the CDR3, the DNA is TGTGCCAGCAGCCAAGTACCAGGGGTCCATGGCTACACCTTC. The full variable domain, rest sourced from reference TRBV14 and TRBJ1-2, is EAGVTQFPSHSVIEKGQTVTLRCDPISGHDNLYWYRRVMGKEIKFLLHFVKESKQDESGMPNNRFLAERTGGTYSTLKVQPAELEDSGVYFCASSQVPGVHGYTFGSGTRLTVV.

V gene TRBV7-6 combines with J gene TRBJ2-6; weak D call: TRBD1 (7 bases). Germline values: CDR1 SGHVS, CDR2 FNYEAQ. The CDR3 spans 20 residues. Trimming removed 4 bases from V and 1 base from J, with 23 bases in between. The CDR3 reads CASSSRQGEGGVSGANVLTF. CDR3 coding DNA: TGTGCCAGCAGCTCCCGACAGGGTGAAGGAGGGGTTTCTGGGGCCAACGTCCTGACTTTC.

The chain combines TRBV5-3 with TRBJ2-1; D perhaps matches TRBD2 (6 bases). TRBV5-3 is designated an ORF whose function remains uncertain. The V and J ends lost 5 bases and 2 bases respectively, with 8 bases between them. The CDR3 is made up of 13 amino acids. This CDR3 is CARSSGAYNEQFF. The CDR3 DNA reads TGTGCCAGAAGTAGCGGTGCCTACAATGAGCAGTTCTTC.

This chain links TRBV28 with TRBJ2-1; 9 bases map to TRBD2. Germline assignment: CDR1 MDHEN and CDR2 SYDVKM. This CDR3 comprises 18 residues. J gave up 3 bases and V 6 bases, and 15 bases lay outside the gene matches. The CDR3 here is CASSHYGSSGTLYNEQFF. In DNA form, the CDR3 reads TGTGCCAGCAGCCATTACGGGTCTAGCGGGACCCTCTACAATGAGCAGTTCTTC.

The J gene is TRBJ2-6, the V gene TRBV13; 11 nucleotides agree with TRBD1. CDR1 and CDR2 (germline): PRHDT, FYEKMQ (reference sequence). Trimming at V came to 5 bases and at J to 3 bases, leaving 6 bases not matched to a gene. This CDR3 spans 17 amino acids. DNA of the CDR3: TGTGCCAGCAGCATGGACAGGGGGCATGTTGGGGCCAACGTCCTGACTTTC. Residues: CASSMDRGHVGANVLTF.

The chain uses TRBV27 and TRBJ2-1, with TRBD2 matching over 7 bases. Germline assignment: CDR1 MNHEY and CDR2 SMNVEV (reference sequence). The J segment lost 8 bases and the V segment lost 8 bases, leaving 18 bases of the junction unmatched. The CDR3 runs to 16 residues. CDR3 DNA: TGTGCCAGCGGGCGGGTGCGGGAGAGGGAGCTCGATGAGCAGTTCTTC. As protein: CASGRVRERELDEQFF.

This chain joins TRBV12-5 and TRBJ2-7; 7 nucleotides line up with TRBD2. This CDR3 has 16 residues. V lost 2 bases and J lost 6; bases outside the gene matches: 13. Germline V lookup: CDR1 LGHNT, CDR2 FRNRAP. CDR3 sequence reads: CASGLRKAGGSSEQYF. The DNA of the CDR3 is TGTGCTAGTGGTTTGCGTAAAGCAGGCGGGAGCAGCGAGCAGTACTTC.

The gene calls are TRBV5-1 and TRBJ2-3; TRBD2 is a possible D gene (5 bases). CDR3 length: 16 residues. V gave up 2 bases and J gave up 1 base, with 14 bases separating them. Looked up from germline, CDR1 is SGHRS and CDR2 is YFSETQ. The CDR3 reads CASSFGRGRGTDTQYF. Here the CDR3 DNA reads TGCGCCAGCAGCTTTGGACGGGGAAGGGGCACAGATACGCAGTATTTT. The full variable domain, completed using reference TRBV5-1 and TRBJ2-3, is KAGVTQTPRYLIKTRGQQVTLSCSPISGHRSVSWYQQTPGQGLQFLFEYFSETQRNKGNFPGRFSGRQFSNSRSEMNVSTLELGDSALYLCASSFGRGRGTDTQYFGPGTRLTVL.

This sequence joins TRBV12-5 and TRBJ2-3; 9 bases fit TRBD2. The V gene's germline CDR1 is LGHNT and CDR2 FRNRAP. This CDR3 spans 18 amino acids. With V trimmed by 2 bases and J by 6 bases, 15 bases remained unmatched. CDR3 protein: CASGLRFAREGPGDTQYF. Here the CDR3 DNA reads TGTGCTAGTGGTTTGAGATTTGCGCGGGAGGGCCCCGGGGATACGCAGTATTTT.

The chain joins TRBV4-3 to TRBJ2-7, with 9 bases aligning to TRBD2. The CDR3 runs to 14 residues. V was pared by 3 bases and J by 2 bases, with 2 bases of the junction left unmatched. Germline CDR1 and CDR2: LGHNA and YSLEER. CDR3 loop: CASSQGTSPYEQYF. The DNA of the CDR3 is TGCGCCAGCAGCCAGGGGACTAGCCCCTACGAGCAGTACTTC.